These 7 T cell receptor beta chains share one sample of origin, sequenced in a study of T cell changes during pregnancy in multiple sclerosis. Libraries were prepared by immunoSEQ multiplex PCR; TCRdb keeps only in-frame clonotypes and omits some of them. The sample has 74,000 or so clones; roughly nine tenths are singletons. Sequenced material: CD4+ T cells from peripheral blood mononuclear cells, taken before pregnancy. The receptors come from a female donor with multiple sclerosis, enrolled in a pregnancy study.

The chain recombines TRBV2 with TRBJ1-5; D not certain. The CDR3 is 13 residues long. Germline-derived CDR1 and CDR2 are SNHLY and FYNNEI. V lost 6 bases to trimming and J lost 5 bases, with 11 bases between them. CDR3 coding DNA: TGTGCCAGCAGCCCGAGGAGGGATCAGCCCCAGCATTTT. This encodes CASSPRRDQPQHF.

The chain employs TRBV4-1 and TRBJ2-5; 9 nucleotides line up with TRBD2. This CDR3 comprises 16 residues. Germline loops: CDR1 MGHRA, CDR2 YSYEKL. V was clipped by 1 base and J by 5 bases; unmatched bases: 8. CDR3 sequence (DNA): TGCGCCAGCAGCCAAGTTACTAGCGGGCATCTCGAGACCCAGTACTTC. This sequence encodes CASSQVTSGHLETQYF.

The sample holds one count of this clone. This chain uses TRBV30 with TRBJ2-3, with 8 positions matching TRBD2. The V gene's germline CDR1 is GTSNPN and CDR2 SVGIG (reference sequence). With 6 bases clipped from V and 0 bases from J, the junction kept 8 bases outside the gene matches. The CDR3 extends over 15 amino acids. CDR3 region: CACLSGGGSTDTQYF. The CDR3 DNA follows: TGTGCCTGCCTCTCCGGGGGGGGGAGCACAGATACGCAGTATTTT.

The chain's CDR3 is CASSQGTGTKINYGYTF. CDR3 DNA sequence: TGTGCCAGCAGCCAGGGGACAGGGACTAAGATTAACTATGGCTACACCTTC. The chain combines TRBV9 with TRBJ1-2; 9 nucleotides line up with TRBD1. V shed 4 bases and J 1 base; nucleotides not matched to a gene: 11. The CDR3 is made up of 17 amino acids. Looked up from germline, CDR1 is SGDLS and CDR2 is YYNGEE.

The CDR3 coding sequence is TGTGCCAGCAGCGCCCTGGGGGGACAGGGGTCCGGGCAGTACTTC. Protein sequence: CASSALGGQGSGQYF. The V call is TRBV9, the J call TRBJ2-7, with 10 bases identical to TRBD1. The germline CDR1 and CDR2 sequences are SGDLS and YYNGEE. Germline trimming cut 3 bases from V and 9 bases from J; bases unmatched to any gene: 12. The CDR3 covers 15 residues.

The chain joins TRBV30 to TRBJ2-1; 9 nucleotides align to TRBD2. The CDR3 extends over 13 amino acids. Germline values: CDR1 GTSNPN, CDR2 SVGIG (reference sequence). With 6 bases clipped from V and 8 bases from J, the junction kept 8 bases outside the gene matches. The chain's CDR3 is CACISGSLDEQFF. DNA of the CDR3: TGTGCCTGCATTAGCGGGAGCTTGGATGAGCAGTTCTTC.

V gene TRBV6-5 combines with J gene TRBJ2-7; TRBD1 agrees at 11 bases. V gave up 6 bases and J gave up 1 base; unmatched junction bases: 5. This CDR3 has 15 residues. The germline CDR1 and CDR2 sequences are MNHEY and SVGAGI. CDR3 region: CASRRTGGLSYEQYF. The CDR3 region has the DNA TGTGCCAGCAGACGGACAGGGGGCCTATCCTACGAGCAGTACTTC.